The clone carrying this TCR beta chain was detected only a few times. The data originate from a study of T-cell reconstitution after alpha-beta-depleted transplantation in children. The library targeted TCRbeta and was prepared with unique molecular identifiers. TCRdb re-derived calls from the PCR reads in MiXCR, one entry per CDR3 protein. The sample shows some 200,000 distinct CDR3 sequences, roughly a tenth of them seen only once. V lost 3 bases, J lost 2 bases, and 8 bases stayed unmatched. The germline V gene has CDR1 SGHRS and CDR2 YFSETQ. The CDR3 covers 17 residues. The sequencing used PBMCs from the stem cell graft donor, collected from the stem cell graft. The receptor comes from a human donor who donated a stem cell graft to a child with acute lymphoblastic leukemia. The chain links TRBV5-1 to TRBJ1-1; 12 bases align to TRBD1. CDR3 nucleotides: TGCGCCAGCAGCTCGACCGGGACAGGGGGCCTTAACACTGAAGCTTTCTTT. Encoded protein: CASSSTGTGGLNTEAFF.